This T cell receptor beta chain was captured by sequencing in a study of cytomegalovirus exposure and HLA in healthy donors. Study results and caveats: Across donors, most TCRs were seen rarely, yet some public ones were widespread. There were a few CMV-associated chains whose specificity for CMV antigens was confirmed in vitro. Published work reported that the classifier diagnosed cytomegalovirus status with high specificity and sensitivity. Cytomegalovirus association was assigned to approximately 180 TCR beta chains.

Trimming left V 1 base short and J 10 bases short, with 14 bases between. Looked up from germline, CDR1 is SGHVS and CDR2 is FQNEAQ. The CDR3 has 13 residues. As concerns this clone: What it binds is unknown.

The table came from immunoSEQ multiplex PCR; TCRdb's copy has only in-frame clones and leaves some out. The sample includes about 98,000 clones, roughly 87% of them seen just once. The J gene is TRBJ2-7, the V gene TRBV7-8; D is undetermined. This receptor was obtained from a man aged 18 to 30 in good health and CMV-seropositive. The sample taken for sequencing was PBMCs. This CDR3 is CASSLEPSSRQYF. DNA of the CDR3: TGTGCCAGCAGCTTAGAGCCCTCGAGCCGCCAGTACTTC.